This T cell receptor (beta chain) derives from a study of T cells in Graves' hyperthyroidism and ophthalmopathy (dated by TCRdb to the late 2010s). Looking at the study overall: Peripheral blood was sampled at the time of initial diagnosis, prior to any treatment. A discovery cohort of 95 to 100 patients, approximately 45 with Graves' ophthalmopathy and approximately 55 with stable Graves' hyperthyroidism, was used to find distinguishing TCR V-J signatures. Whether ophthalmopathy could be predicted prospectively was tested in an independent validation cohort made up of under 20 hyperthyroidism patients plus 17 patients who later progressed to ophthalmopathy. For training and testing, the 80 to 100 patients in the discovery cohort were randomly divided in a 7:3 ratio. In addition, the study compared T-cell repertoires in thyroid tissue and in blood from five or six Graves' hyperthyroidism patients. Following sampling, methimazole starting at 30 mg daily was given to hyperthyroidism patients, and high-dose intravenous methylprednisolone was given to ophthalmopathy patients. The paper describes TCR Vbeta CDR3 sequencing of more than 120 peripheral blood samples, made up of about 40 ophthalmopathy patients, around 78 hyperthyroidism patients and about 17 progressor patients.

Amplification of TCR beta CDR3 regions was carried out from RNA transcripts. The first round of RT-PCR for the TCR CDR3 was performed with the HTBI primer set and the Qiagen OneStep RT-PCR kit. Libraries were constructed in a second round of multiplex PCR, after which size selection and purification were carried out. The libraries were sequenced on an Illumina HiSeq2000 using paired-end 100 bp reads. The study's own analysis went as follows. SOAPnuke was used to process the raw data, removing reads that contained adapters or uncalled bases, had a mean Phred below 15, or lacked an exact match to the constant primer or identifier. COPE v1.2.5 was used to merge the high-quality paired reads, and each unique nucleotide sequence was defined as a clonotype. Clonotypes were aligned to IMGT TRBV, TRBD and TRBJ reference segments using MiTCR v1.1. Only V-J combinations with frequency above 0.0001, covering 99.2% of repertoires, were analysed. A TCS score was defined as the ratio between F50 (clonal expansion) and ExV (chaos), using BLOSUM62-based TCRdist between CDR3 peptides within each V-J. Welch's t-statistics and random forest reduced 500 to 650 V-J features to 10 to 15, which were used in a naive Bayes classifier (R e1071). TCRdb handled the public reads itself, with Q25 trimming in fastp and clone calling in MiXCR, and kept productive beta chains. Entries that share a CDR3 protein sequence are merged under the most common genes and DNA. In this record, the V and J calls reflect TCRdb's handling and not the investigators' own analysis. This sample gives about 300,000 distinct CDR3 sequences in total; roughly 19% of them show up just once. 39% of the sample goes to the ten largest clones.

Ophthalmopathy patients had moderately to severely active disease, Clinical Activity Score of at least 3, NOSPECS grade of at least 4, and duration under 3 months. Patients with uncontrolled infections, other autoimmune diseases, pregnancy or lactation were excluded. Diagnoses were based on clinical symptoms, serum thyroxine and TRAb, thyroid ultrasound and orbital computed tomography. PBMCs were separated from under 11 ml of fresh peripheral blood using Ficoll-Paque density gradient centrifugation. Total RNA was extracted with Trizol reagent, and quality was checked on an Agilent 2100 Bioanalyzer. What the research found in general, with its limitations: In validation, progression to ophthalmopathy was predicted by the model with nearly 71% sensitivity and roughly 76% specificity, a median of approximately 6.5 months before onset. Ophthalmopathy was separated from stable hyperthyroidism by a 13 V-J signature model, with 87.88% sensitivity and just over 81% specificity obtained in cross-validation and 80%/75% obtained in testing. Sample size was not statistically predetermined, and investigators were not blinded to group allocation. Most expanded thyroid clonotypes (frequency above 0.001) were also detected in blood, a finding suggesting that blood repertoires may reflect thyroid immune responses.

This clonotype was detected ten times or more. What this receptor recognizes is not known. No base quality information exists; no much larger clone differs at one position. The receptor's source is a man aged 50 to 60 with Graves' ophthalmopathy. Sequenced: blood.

The nucleotide sequence reads as follows: TGTGCCAGCAGCTTCCTAGCGGGAGGGCTACAAGAGACCCAGTACTTC. It encodes CASSFLAGGLQETQYF. The sequence is built from TRBV5-6 and TRBJ2-5; a stretch of 12 junction bases matches TRBD2. From a lookup of the germline V gene, CDR1 and CDR2 are SGHDT and YYEEEE. The junction shows trimming of 2 bases on V and 2 bases on J, and the gene matches do not reach 4 bases of it. The CDR3 numbers 16 residues from cysteine through phenylalanine. Left in the record is the CDR3 DNA by itself, 48 bases read in frame from the first base.